This entry features one T cell receptor (beta chain) sequence. These data are taken from a study of blood T cell repertoires in COVID-19. About the research overall: COVID-19 samples collected from the United States, Italy and Spain covered acute and convalescent phases. Sample material is recorded as cDNA or gDNA derived from T cells, B-cell-depleted T cells, or PBMCs.

Germline lookup yields CDR1 DFQATT and CDR2 SNEGSKA (reference sequence). With V trimmed by 3 bases and J by 5 bases, 8 bases remained unmatched. This CDR3 comprises 14 residues. As handled by the study authors: The assay estimated nucleated cells by amplifying reference gene primers. Only in-frame clones appear in the TCRdb table, and some are missing; sequencing was by immunoSEQ multiplex PCR. That table furnishes V, J and clone size, whereas the DNA furnished D and trimming. The sample yields around 700,000 clones, about 87% seen once. This receptor was identified in a woman younger than 30 with acute or convalescent COVID-19. This chain joins TRBV20-1 and TRBJ1-1, with 8 nucleotides matching TRBD1. Sequencing was carried out using peripheral blood. CDR3 in DNA: TGCAGTGCTAGTGAAACAGGGGGGAGGACTGAAGCTTTCTTT. Residues: CSASETGGRTEAFF.